The rows below give T cell receptor beta chains drawn from one sample of a study of response to subunit inactivated influenza vaccine. TCRdb ran MiXCR on the RT-PCR reads and lists one entry per CDR3 protein. The sample carries hundreds of thousands of distinct CDR3 sequences, around 11% recorded once. These data also featured in a second study, about T cells expressing NK-cell markers.

Sequencing was performed on PBMCs from blood, taken on the day of vaccination. The receptor source for this set is a man aged 50-59 years who received an inactivated influenza vaccine. CDR3s include the opening cysteine and the closing phenylalanine or tryptophan. The D gene is left open where the match is weak. Not every row has a clone size; where given, it reads once, few, many or a size class.

>NA|TRBV4-2|TRBJ1-2|few
TGTGCCAGCAGCCAAGATCCATTACTTAACTATGGCTACACCTTC
CASSQDPLLNYGYTF
>TRBD1|TRBV14|TRBJ2-1|many
TGTGCCAGCAGGCGGACAGGGTCAGGTGAGCAGTTCTTC
CASRRTGSGEQFF
>TRBD1|TRBV28|TRBJ2-7|few
TGTGCCAGCCGTACGCCGAGGGACAGGGGATACGAGCAGTACTTC
CASRTPRDRGYEQYF
>NA|TRBV5-5|TRBJ2-1|many
TGTGCCAGCAGCTTGTTGGGGGACTATGAGCAGTTCTTC
CASSLLGDYEQFF
>NA|TRBV30|TRBJ2-5|NA
TGTGCCTGGAGTGGGTTTGCACTGGAGACCCAGTACTTC
CAWSGFALETQYF
>NA|TRBV13|TRBJ1-3|NA
TGTGCCAGCAGCTCGCTACGGGACATCTCTGGAAACACCATATATTTT
CASSSLRDISGNTIYF
>TRBD2|TRBV7-8|TRBJ2-7|few
TGTGCCAGCAGCTTAGTGCTAGCGGATTACGAGCAGTACTTC
CASSLVLADYEQYF
>TRBD2|TRBV9|TRBJ2-7|NA
TGTGCCTGCAGCGTAGGACTAGGAGGGAGCTCCTACGAGCAGTACTTC
CACSVGLGGSSYEQYF
>NA|TRBV20-1|TRBJ1-3|NA
TGCAGTGCTAGAGAGAGGGGGGTTGAGAGCTCTGGAAACACCATATATTTT
CSARERGVESSGNTIYF
>NA|TRBV18|TRBJ2-3|NA
TGTGCCAGCTCACTACAGGGAGGAGGGCTCACAGATACGCAGTATTTT
CASSLQGGGLTDTQYF
>NA|TRBV7-3|TRBJ2-7|few
TGTGCCAGCAGCCCCTCCGCAGGGTACGAGCAGTACTTC
CASSPSAGYEQYF
>NA|TRBV29-1|TRBJ1-1|few
TGCAGCGCTGGAGAGATAAACACTGAAGCTTTCTTT
CSAGEINTEAFF
>NA|TRBV5-1|TRBJ2-1|few
TGCGCCAGCAGCTTGGACGAAAGTGGGATTGGAGGTTTTGAGCAGTTCTTC
CASSLDESGIGGFEQFF
>NA|TRBV5-1|TRBJ1-1|NA
TGCGCCAGCAGACCGAGGGGCATCAACATAAGAAATAGAAGCACTGAAGCTTTCTTT
CASRPRGINIRNRSTEAFF
>NA|TRBV12-3/TRBV12-4|TRBJ1-2|few
TGTGCCAGCAGTGCCCTTTATGGCTACACCTTC
CASSALYGYTF
>TRBD2|TRBV29-1|TRBJ2-7|NA
TGCAGCGTCGTTAGCGGGAACACCGGCGAGCAGTACTTC
CSVVSGNTGEQYF
>NA|TRBV7-9|TRBJ2-1|few
TGTGCCAGCAGCCTCACGGGGCGATTGGCGTACAATGAGCAGTTCTTC
CASSLTGRLAYNEQFF
>NA|TRBV7-6|TRBJ2-3|NA
TGTGCCAGCAGCCCTAGTGGTCCGTACACGCAGTATTTT
CASSPSGPYTQYF
>NA|TRBV5-1|TRBJ2-7|few
TGCGCCAGCAGTTTGGACCGGGACGGAACCTACGAGCAGTACTTC
CASSLDRDGTYEQYF
>TRBD2|TRBV28|TRBJ2-1|many
TGTGCCAGCAGTTTATTTAGCGGGAGGATAAGCTCCTACAATGAGCAGTTCTTC
CASSLFSGRISSYNEQFF
>NA|TRBV7-2|TRBJ2-7|NA
TGTGCCAGCAGCTTCCAGATCTCCTACGAGCAGTACTTC
CASSFQISYEQYF
>NA|TRBV3-1|TRBJ2-1|few
TGTGCCAGCAGCCAAGCAGGCAATCCTTACAATGAGCAGTTCTTC
CASSQAGNPYNEQFF
>TRBD1|TRBV4-1|TRBJ1-1|NA
TGCGCCAGCAGCCAGGGACAGGGGCCACCTCGGGCTTTCTTT
CASSQGQGPPRAFF
>TRBD1|TRBV4-3|TRBJ2-1|few
TGCGCCAGCAGCCAAGGTCGAGGGGGACAGGGTATTTCCGATGAGCAGTTCTTC
CASSQGRGGQGISDEQFF
>TRBD1|TRBV12-3/TRBV12-4|TRBJ1-2|NA
TGTGCCAGCACCCATACCCGGCAGGGGGACTATGGCTACACCTTC
CASTHTRQGDYGYTF
>TRBD1|TRBV2|TRBJ2-1|NA
TGTGCCAGCAGCGTGACAGGGGGTGGGGGGTTCTTC
CASSVTGGGGFF
>NA|TRBV21-1|TRBJ2-1|few
TGTGCCAGCAGGCGACTAGCGGGAGTGTCGGAGCAGTTCTTC
CASRRLAGVSEQFF
>NA|TRBV9|TRBJ2-3|NA
TGTGCCAGCAGCGTAGCTGGGGGTCTTTCTTACACAGATACGCAGTATTTT
CASSVAGGLSYTDTQYF
>TRBD1|TRBV5-5|TRBJ1-2|few
TGTGCCAGCAGCTTGGCCGACAGGGTAATTGGCTACACCTTC
CASSLADRVIGYTF
>NA|TRBV7-2|TRBJ2-1|NA
TGTGCCAGCAGCTTAGGCACCCTGGGTGAGCAGTTCTTC
CASSLGTLGEQFF
>NA|TRBV6-5|TRBJ2-1|few
TGTGCCAGCAGTTACGGGGGGAGAGGGGATACTGAGCAGTTCTTC
CASSYGGRGDTEQFF
>NA|TRBV23-1|TRBJ2-2|NA
TGCGCCAGCAGTCACTCATCGGGAGAGAACACCGGGGAGCTGTTTTTT
CASSHSSGENTGELFF
>TRBD1|TRBV7-8|TRBJ2-1|few
TGTGCCAGCAGCTTAGAAGACAGGGGATACTACAATGAGCAGTTCTTC
CASSLEDRGYYNEQFF
>TRBD1|TRBV5-5|TRBJ2-3|NA
TGTGCCAGCAGCCGGACAGGGGACATAGATACGCAGTATTTT
CASSRTGDIDTQYF
>NA|TRBV7-9|TRBJ1-5|NA
TGTGCCAGCAGCCACGACAGTCAGCCCCAGCATTTT
CASSHDSQPQHF
>TRBD2|TRBV9|TRBJ2-5|few
TGTGCCAGCAGCCCACCAATCCTAGCGGGATCAATACAAGATCGGACCCAGTACTTC
CASSPPILAGSIQDRTQYF